The clone carrying this T cell receptor (beta chain) came up once. The antigen remains undetermined. This entry belongs to a study of PD-L1 blockade in urothelial cancer. Study-level information: Patients with male sex and bladder-origin urothelial cancer accounted for most of the roughly 29 enrolled. Between 0 and 3 chemotherapy regimens preceded treatment for each patient. Analysis of blood occurred 3 weeks (second dose) and 6 weeks after treatment start. Study-wide findings and caveats: Durable benefit was linked to greater 3-week expansion of tumor-associated blood clones.

The ends were cut back, 1 base at V and 8 bases at J, with 12 bases in the middle. CDR1 is SEHNR, CDR2 FQNEAQ, per germline (reference sequence). The CDR3 extends over 14 amino acids. Method: immunoSEQ multiplex PCR; TCRdb's copy keeps in-frame clones and lacks some. The repertoire holds approximately 48,000 clones, with 70% to 90% as singletons. The V gene is TRBV7-9, the J gene TRBJ2-1; the D gene is possibly TRBD1 (5 bases). This sequence was found in a man between 60 and 75 years old with urothelial cancer. Source: PBMCs, taken around atezolizumab (anti-PD-L1) treatment. The chain's CDR3 is CASSLVRQNHEQFF. As DNA, the CDR3 is TGTGCCAGCAGCTTAGTTCGACAGAATCATGAGCAGTTCTTC.